The entry that follows covers one T cell receptor beta chain sequence. Per the original methods: Amplification with reference gene primers provided the estimates of nucleated cell counts. Some clones are missing from TCRdb's copy, which holds only in-frame ones; the method was immunoSEQ multiplex PCR. That table gives V, J and clone size, and the DNA gave D and trimming. The repertoire includes 130,000 or so clones, about 80% of them detected once, and less than 15% sits in the top ten. These data come from a study of blood T cell repertoires in COVID-19. Study overall: Donors in the United States, Italy and Spain gave samples during acute or convalescent COVID-19. PBMCs, B-cell-depleted T cells, or T cells provided the cDNA or gDNA that made up the material.

This CDR3 region has 13 residues. Looked up from germline, CDR1 is WNHNN and CDR2 is SYGVQD (reference sequence). J was trimmed by 4 bases and V by 6 bases; bases with no gene match: 2. The sample consisted of peripheral blood. The V call is TRBV10-1, the J call TRBJ2-5; TRBD2 aligns across 10 bases. The clonotype was recovered from a woman aged 55-69 years with acute or convalescent COVID-19. As DNA, the CDR3 is TGCGCCAGCAGCTCTAGCGGGGGAGAGACCCAGTACTTC. This sequence encodes CASSSSGGETQYF.